This T cell receptor beta chain was profiled in a study of tumor and adjacent non-tumor tissue in lung cancer. Overall study results and limits: Tumor repertoires had a smaller top 100 clone share than normal lung.

This clonotype was seen a few times. What it binds is not known. The CDR3 runs 16 residues. The trim removed 6 bases at V and 12 bases at J, leaving 15 bases unmatched. Germline assignment: CDR1 MDHEN and CDR2 SYDVKM. RNA was extracted from bulk tissue without any cell sorting. The library came from three nested PCR rounds adapted from ARM-PCR protocols. MiXCR, run by TCRdb on the multiplex PCR reads, gives a single entry per CDR3 protein. The sample has tens of thousands of distinct CDR3 sequences; just under 60% are singletons. Material: lung tumor tissue. The clonotype comes from a man aged 50 to 60 with non-small cell lung cancer. The chain links TRBV28 to TRBJ2-1; the match to TRBD1 covers 12 bases. The CDR3 sequence: CASRLGGQGAQLRQFF. The CDR3 DNA reads as TGTGCCAGCAGGCTGGGGGGACAGGGGGCTCAATTAAGGCAGTTCTTC.